The 19 T cell receptor beta chains below come from one sample, sequenced in a study of cytomegalovirus exposure and HLA in healthy donors. Both 60 Vbeta primers and 13 Jbeta primers went into the PCR. Clones were sequenced by immunoSEQ multiplex PCR, and TCRdb holds only the in-frame ones, with some missing. The data contain 150,000 to 180,000 clones, around 82% of them singletons. The sequencing sample was made of PBMCs. Receptors were obtained from a woman between 45 and 60 years old in good health and CMV-seropositive.

This clone was recorded a few times. DNA for the CDR3: TGTGCCAGCAGCCCCCGGGGGGCGCTGGGCTACGAGCAGTACTTC. Its protein product is CASSPRGALGYEQYF. The chain carries TRBV7-8 and TRBJ2-7; D may be TRBD2 (7 bases). The germline V and J ends were trimmed by 5 bases and 3 bases, with 17 bases remaining between them. CDR3 length: 15 amino acids. Germline V gene sequence: CDR1 SGHVS, CDR2 FQNEAQ.

The chain is built from TRBV6-4 and TRBJ2-1; the match to TRBD2 covers 10 bases. Germline CDR1 and CDR2: MRHNA and SNTAGT. This CDR3 has 15 amino acids. V dropped 3 bases and J dropped 8; count of bases not matched to a gene: 7. The CDR3 DNA sequence: TGTGCCAGCAGTGAACAAGCGGGGGGGCCTCATGAGCAGTTCTTC. This sequence encodes CASSEQAGGPHEQFF.

The V call is TRBV7-9, the J call TRBJ1-5, with 10 bases identical to TRBD1. V dropped 3 bases and J dropped 0; count of bases not matched to a gene: 5. Germline loops: CDR1 SEHNR, CDR2 FQNEAQ (reference sequence). The CDR3 covers 17 residues. The CDR3 region has the DNA TGTGCCAGCAGCTTGGGGACAGGGGATGTTAGCAATCAGCCCCAGCATTTT. Translating gives CASSLGTGDVSNQPQHF.

This clone is a singleton in its sample. The rearrangement joins TRBV27 to TRBJ2-5, with D maybe TRBD1 (6 bases). CDR3 length equals 17 residues. Germline-derived CDR1 and CDR2 are MNHEY and SMNVEV (reference sequence). V lost 2 bases to trimming and J lost 4 bases, with 20 bases between them. The CDR3 DNA is TGTGCCAGCAGTTTAATGCCGGCAGGGGAGATGCTAGAGACCCAGTACTTC. Translated: CASSLMPAGEMLETQYF.

This clone has just one count. The CDR3 spells CASSTGSGSRGYTF. The CDR3 nucleotides are TGTGCCAGCAGTACGGGTTCCGGTTCGCGTGGCTACACCTTC. This chain uses TRBV6-5 with TRBJ1-2; D is undetermined. Germline CDR1 and CDR2: MNHEY and SVGAGI. V was trimmed by 5 bases and J by 7 bases, leaving 17 bases between them. The CDR3 has 14 residues.

This clone was found once. This rearrangement joins TRBV2 to TRBJ2-1; TRBD2 matches 13 bases. V lost 4 bases to trimming and J lost 8 bases; unmatched junction nucleotides: 8. The germline V gene has CDR1 SNHLY and CDR2 FYNNEI. This CDR3 has 16 amino acids. The CDR3 sequence: CASSALTSGGNDEQFF. DNA for the CDR3: TGTGCCAGCAGTGCCCTGACTAGCGGGGGGAACGATGAGCAGTTCTTC.

The V gene is TRBV2, the J gene TRBJ2-7, with 11 bases identical to TRBD2. Germline V gene data show CDR1 as SNHLY and CDR2 as FYNNEI. The trim removed 6 bases at V and 5 bases at J, leaving 12 bases unmatched. The CDR3 is 16 amino acids. DNA of the CDR3: TGTGCCAGCAGCGAACTAGCGGGGGTCGACGCTGACGAGCAGTACTTC. It codes for CASSELAGVDADEQYF.

The chain employs TRBV25-1 and TRBJ1-2; TRBD1 matches 8 bases. The CDR3 contains 14 residues. Germline CDR1 reads MGHDK; CDR2 reads SYGVNS. V gave up 5 bases and J gave up 5 bases; unmatched junction bases: 7. The CDR3 here is CASSTRTGPYGYTF. The CDR3 coding sequence is TGTGCCAGCAGTACCCGGACAGGGCCATATGGCTACACCTTC.

This rearrangement joins TRBV14 to TRBJ2-1, with 13 bases lining up with TRBD2. Losses at the gene ends were 4 bases for V and 4 bases for J; bases not matched to a gene: 1. This CDR3 contains 15 residues. Germline CDR1 is SGHDN and CDR2 is FVKESK. CDR3 residues: CASSPLAGGYNEQFF. In nucleotides, the CDR3 is TGTGCCAGCAGCCCACTAGCGGGGGGGTACAATGAGCAGTTCTTC.

CDR3 coding DNA: TGTGCCAGCAGTTTTCAAGCGGGGGGGACCTACGAGCAGTACTTC. This encodes CASSFQAGGTYEQYF. The V call is TRBV27, the J call TRBJ2-5; 10 bases are a match to TRBD2. The end of the DNA fits TRBJ2-7 better, so the J call may be wrong. There are 15 residues in the CDR3. Germline V gene sequence: CDR1 MNHEY, CDR2 SMNVEV (reference sequence).

The chain recombines TRBV30 with TRBJ2-1; unclear D gene. Germline CDR1 GTSNPN, CDR2 SVGIG (reference sequence). V lost 0 bases to trimming and J lost 5 bases, with 5 bases between them. CDR3 length: 12 amino acids. The CDR3 DNA reads as TGTGCCTGGAGTGTACAAGACAATGAGCAGTTCTTC. Its protein product is CAWSVQDNEQFF.

The genes are TRBV28 and TRBJ2-7; possible D gene TRBD2, 6 bases. Germline V gene lookup returns CDR1 MDHEN and CDR2 SYDVKM. Trimming left V 8 bases short and J 0 bases short, with 11 bases between. This CDR3 contains 13 residues. The DNA of the CDR3 is TGTGCCAGCGGGGAGGACTCCTCCTACGAGCAGTACTTC. Its protein product is CASGEDSSYEQYF.

The rearrangement joins TRBV2 to TRBJ2-7; 7 positions agree with TRBD1. The V segment lost 2 bases and the J segment 10 bases; nucleotides outside the gene matches: 5. CDR1 and CDR2 (germline): SNHLY, FYNNEI. The length of the CDR3 is 12 residues. CDR3 bases: TGTGCCAGCAGTGAAAGGGACAGAGCACAGTACTTC. Protein product: CASSERDRAQYF.

The gene calls are TRBV2 and TRBJ2-7; weak D call: TRBD1 (6 bases). The V end lost 6 bases, the J end lost 3 bases, and 21 bases lay between the germline ends. The CDR3 runs to 16 residues. Germline CDR1 is SNHLY and CDR2 is FYNNEI. The CDR3 is CASRGPLQGGFYEQYF. For the CDR3, the DNA is TGTGCCAGCAGGGGTCCCTTACAGGGTGGTTTCTACGAGCAGTACTTC. The whole variable domain, filled in from reference TRBV2 and TRBJ2-7, reads EPEVTQTPSHQVTQMGQEVILRCVPISNHLYFYWYRQILGQKVEFLVSFYNNEISEKSEIFDDQFSVERPDGSNFTLKIRSTKLEDSAMYFCASRGPLQGGFYEQYFGPGTRLTVT.

V is TRBV5-4 and J is TRBJ2-5, with 11 bases lining up with TRBD2. TRBJ2-7 matches the DNA end more closely, so the J call is doubtful. Germline V gene data show CDR1 as SGHNT and CDR2 as YYREEE (reference sequence). The CDR3 has 16 amino acids. This CDR3 is CASSLPSGGNSYEQYF. The CDR3 DNA sequence: TGTGCCAGCAGCTTGCCTAGCGGGGGGAACTCCTACGAGCAGTACTTC.

The chain uses TRBV25-1 and TRBJ2-3; 8 bases fit TRBD2. This CDR3 is built from 16 residues. CDR1 and CDR2 (germline): MGHDK, SYGVNS. V shed 0 bases, J shed 0 bases, and the junction held 2 bases outside the gene matches. The CDR3, as DNA: TGTGCCAGCAGTGAATACGCGGGGGGTAGCACAGATACGCAGTATTTT. Its protein is CASSEYAGGSTDTQYF.

The chain recombines TRBV4-3 with TRBJ1-2, with TRBD1 matching over 7 bases. CDR1 and CDR2 (germline): LGHNA, YSLEER. Losses at the gene ends were 4 bases for V and 4 bases for J; bases not matched to a gene: 15. The CDR3 runs 17 residues. The CDR3 spells CASSPGGGSGRFYGYTF. The CDR3 DNA reads as TGCGCCAGCAGCCCGGGAGGGGGCTCCGGGCGCTTCTATGGCTACACCTTC.

The CDR3 sequence: CATSRDNPGSSTDTQYF. The DNA for the CDR3 is TGTGCCACCAGCAGAGATAATCCAGGGTCTAGCACAGATACGCAGTATTTT. The gene calls are TRBV15 and TRBJ2-3, with D tentatively TRBD1 (5 bases). Looked up from germline, CDR1 is LNHNV and CDR2 is YYDKDF (reference sequence). The CDR3 loop spans 17 amino acids. Trimming removed 0 bases from V and 0 bases from J, with 13 bases in between.

The chain uses TRBV14 and TRBJ1-2; TRBD1 agrees at 8 bases. CDR3 length: 15 amino acids. CDR1 and CDR2 from the germline V gene are SGHDN and FVKESK. Unmatched junction bases numbered 7, after V lost 5 bases and J lost 2 bases. The CDR3 DNA sequence: TGTGCCAGCAGCTTACGGACAGGGTGGAACTATGGCTACACCTTC. Protein: CASSLRTGWNYGYTF.